These 27 T cell receptor beta chains came from one sample sequenced in a study of T cell repertoires in cytomegalovirus infection. Antigens of these TCRs are unknown. TCRdb re-called the reads through MiXCR, storing one row per CDR3 protein. The repertoire includes some 940,000 distinct CDR3 sequences, around 32% of them detected once, and about an eighth sits in the top ten. The sample consisted of cultured CD8+ T cells from PBMCs, taken from culture after CMV antigen stimulation. The receptors originated from a human donor in good health (CMV status not recorded). Some clones in this sample may be carry-over from other donors' samples.

This clonotype showed up many times. V gene TRBV6-1 combines with J gene TRBJ1-1; D unresolved. V was cut by 3 bases and J by 1 base, with 9 bases left in between. This CDR3 has 14 residues. CDR1 and CDR2 from the germline V gene are MNHNS and SASEGT. This CDR3 is CASSEIPENTEAFF. The DNA of the CDR3 is TGTGCCAGCAGTGAGATTCCTGAGAACACTGAAGCTTTCTTT.

At least ten counts were recorded for this clonotype. J is TRBJ1-2 and V is TRBV24-1, with D possibly TRBD1 on 5 matching bases. CDR3 length: 12 residues. Per germline, CDR1 KGHDR and CDR2 SFDVKD. V was clipped by 1 base and J by 8 bases, with 7 bases between them. For the CDR3, the DNA is TGTGCCACCAGTGATTTTCAGGGAGGCTACACCTTC. The encoded protein is CATSDFQGGYTF.

The gene calls are TRBV14 and TRBJ2-7, with 8 bases matching TRBD1. This CDR3 is 14 amino acids long. Trimming cost V 1 base and J 4 bases; bases outside gene matches: 3. Germline loops: CDR1 SGHDN, CDR2 FVKESK. For the CDR3, the DNA is TGTGCCAGCAGCCAAGCTCAGGGGGCTTACGAGCAGTACTTC. Encoded protein: CASSQAQGAYEQYF.

The gene calls are TRBV11-2 and TRBJ1-2, with TRBD1 matching over 8 bases. Unmatched junction bases numbered 10, after V lost 2 bases and J lost 5 bases. Per germline, CDR1 SGHAT and CDR2 FQNNGV. The CDR3 length is 16 residues. Here the CDR3 DNA reads TGTGCCAGCAGCTTACTAGGGCCCGGGACAGGTTATGGCTACACCTTC. It is translated as CASSLLGPGTGYGYTF.

As DNA, the CDR3 is TGTGCCAGTAGTATGGGGGCGCGGTACACTGAAGCTTTCTTT. Its protein product is CASSMGARYTEAFF. The chain couples TRBV19 to TRBJ1-1; a weak D match, TRBD1 (6 bases). V lost 3 bases, J lost 3 bases, and 11 bases lay in between. Germline values: CDR1 LNHDA, CDR2 SQIVND (reference sequence). The CDR3 has 14 amino acids.

This clonotype has at least ten counts. The rearrangement links TRBV12-3 or TRBV12-4 to TRBJ2-7; 7 nucleotides agree with TRBD1. V lost 11 bases and J lost 6; bases outside the gene matches: 1. The CDR3 is made up of 9 amino acids. The CDR3 reads CAGTVEQYF. DNA for the CDR3: TGTGCCGGGACAGTCGAGCAGTACTTC.

The chain is built from TRBV7-8 and TRBJ1-5; D remains ambiguous. Germline-derived CDR1 and CDR2 are SGHVS and FQNEAQ. The V end was cut by 0 bases, the J end by 0 bases, with 15 bases between. CDR3 length: 18 amino acids. CDR3 bases: TGTGCCAGCAGCTTAGCCGTCGGCCAGCCTTATAGCAATCAGCCCCAGCATTTT. Translating gives CASSLAVGQPYSNQPQHF. The complete variable domain, with remaining parts taken from reference TRBV7-8 and TRBJ1-5, reads GAGVSQSPRYKVAKRGQDVALRCDPISGHVSLFWYQQALGQGPEFLTYFQNEAQLDKSGLPSDRFFAERPEGSVSTLKIQRTQQEDSAVYLCASSLAVGQPYSNQPQHFGDGTRLSIL.

This sequence joins TRBV12-5 and TRBJ2-1; 8 positions agree with TRBD1. V was pared by 2 bases and J by 4 bases, with 7 bases of the junction left unmatched. Germline V gene sequence: CDR1 LGHNT, CDR2 FRNRAP. This CDR3 has 16 residues. The CDR3: CASGLRARGPYNEQFF. The CDR3 DNA is TGTGCTAGTGGTTTGAGAGCCAGGGGGCCTTACAATGAGCAGTTCTTC.

The CDR3 protein is CASSSRTGDVTQYF. The CDR3 nucleotides are TGTGCCAGTAGTTCCCGGACAGGGGATGTGACCCAGTACTTC. V is TRBV19 and J is TRBJ2-5; 9 nucleotides align to TRBD1. The CDR3 loop spans 14 amino acids. The V and J ends lost 5 bases and 7 bases, in that order; junction bases with no gene match: 8. Germline CDR1 reads LNHDA; CDR2 reads SQIVND (reference sequence).

CDR3 region: CASSFAGWEQFF. DNA for the CDR3: TGTGCCAGCAGTTTCGCGGGTTGGGAGCAGTTCTTC. V gene TRBV12-3 or TRBV12-4 combines with J gene TRBJ2-1; D possibly corresponds to TRBD2 (5 bases). CDR3 length: 12 residues. V gave up 3 bases and J gave up 10 bases, with 10 bases separating them.

The chain links TRBV12-3 or TRBV12-4 to TRBJ2-1; 8 bases line up with TRBD2. The CDR3 length is 14 residues. Trimming removed 6 bases from V and 15 bases from J; junction bases left unmatched: 16. The CDR3 DNA is TGTGCCAGCAGACCGCCGACTAGCCGGGGGGGCCTGTTCTTC. Amino acid sequence: CASRPPTSRGGLFF.

J is TRBJ1-4 and V is TRBV7-4; 8 bases match TRBD1. Germline V lookup: CDR1 SGHVT, CDR2 SQSDAQ. The CDR3 runs 16 residues. Germline trimming cut 5 bases from V and 7 bases from J; bases unmatched to any gene: 12. CDR3 DNA sequence: TGTGCCAGCAGCCCAAAATCGGGACAGGATGGTGAAAAACTGTTTTTT. The encoded protein is CASSPKSGQDGEKLFF.

This clonotype was detected only a few times. At one end, the junction sequence differs from germline, possibly due to a read error. The chain joins TRBV6-2 or TRBV6-3 to TRBJ2-2; TRBD1 matches 10 bases. CDR1 is MNHEY and CDR2 is SVGEGT in the germline V gene. The CDR3 is 15 amino acids. The CDR3 nucleotides are TGTGCCAGCAGCTACTCGGGACAGGGGCCCGGGGAGCTGTTTTTT. As protein: CASSYSGQGPGELFF.

The CDR3 loop is CASSDSGGALFDEQFF. In DNA, the CDR3 is TGTGCCAGCAGTGACAGCGGGGGGGCCTTATTCGATGAGCAGTTCTTC. The chain joins TRBV6-1 to TRBJ2-1; 10 bases align to TRBD2. The CDR3 runs 16 residues. The germline gives CDR1 MNHNS, CDR2 SASEGT. J lost 8 bases, V lost 3 bases, and 10 bases had no gene match.

In its sample, this clonotype was seen a few times. The chain carries TRBV6-2 or TRBV6-3 and TRBJ1-1; D unclear. There are 14 residues in the CDR3. Germline CDR1 MNHEY, CDR2 SVGEGT. V gave up 1 base and J gave up 0 bases, with 6 bases separating them. The CDR3 coding sequence is TGTGCCAGCAGTTACTGGATCATGAACACTGAAGCTTTCTTT. Amino acids: CASSYWIMNTEAFF.

This chain connects TRBV28 to TRBJ1-5, with D maybe TRBD1 (6 bases). V lost 4 bases, J lost 11 bases, and 15 bases lay in between. Germline assignment: CDR1 MDHEN and CDR2 SYDVKM. CDR3 length: 13 amino acids. CDR3 coding DNA: TGTGCCAGCAGTTATTTACAGGGCCCAGCCCAGCATTTT. Its translation: CASSYLQGPAQHF. Together with reference TRBV28 and TRBJ1-5, the CDR3 gives the full variable domain: DVKVTQSSRYLVKRTGEKVFLECVQDMDHENMFWYRQDPGLGLRLIYFSYDVKMKEKGDIPEGYSVSREKKERFSLILESASTNQTSMYLCASSYLQGPAQHFGDGTRLSIL.

J is TRBJ1-2 and V is TRBV20-1; 8 bases match TRBD1. After removal of 2 bases from V and 5 bases from J, the junction contained 10 bases not matched to a gene. CDR1 and CDR2 from the germline V gene are DFQATT and SNEGSKA (reference sequence). The CDR3 loop spans 15 amino acids. The CDR3 reads CSARSRTGLRYGYTF. The CDR3 DNA is TGCAGTGCTAGAAGTCGGACAGGGTTGCGTTATGGCTACACCTTC.

This rearrangement joins TRBV19 to TRBJ1-1, with unresolved D. The CDR3 runs to 14 residues. Germline V gene lookup returns CDR1 LNHDA and CDR2 SQIVND (reference sequence). V lost 5 bases and J 1 base, leaving 11 bases between the germline ends. The CDR3 region has the DNA TGTGCCAGTAGTTTACAGCTGAGGAACACTGAAGCTTTCTTT. Its protein product is CASSLQLRNTEAFF.

The chain employs TRBV10-3 and TRBJ1-2; a possible D gene is TRBD1 (5 bases). The CDR3 runs to 16 residues. Germline CDR1 is ENHRY and CDR2 is SYGVKD. V lost 9 bases to trimming and J lost 7 bases, with 27 bases between them. CDR3 in DNA: TGTGCCATTTTGGAATCCGGGACCAGGGCCGTCGGTGGCTACACCTTC. This codes for CAILESGTRAVGGYTF.

The chain combines TRBV2 with TRBJ1-2; possibly TRBD1 for D (5 bases). The length of the CDR3 is 16 residues. The ends were cut back, 1 base at V and 3 bases at J, with 15 bases in the middle. CDR1 is SNHLY, CDR2 FYNNEI, per germline. The CDR3 DNA reads as TGTGCCAGCAGTGAAGGGGACGGGGGAATGGACTATGGCTACACCTTC. Amino acid sequence: CASSEGDGGMDYGYTF.

As regards this clonotype: This may stem from a read error, because a much larger clone lies one nucleotide away. This chain joins TRBV7-8 and TRBJ2-2; D is ambiguous. Germline CDR1 and CDR2: SGHVS and FQNEAQ. CDR3 length: 17 amino acids. For the CDR3, the DNA is TGTGTCAGCGCACTCACCCGGGCCACTTCGCACACCGGGGAGCTGTTTTTT. This sequence encodes CVSALTRATSHTGELFF.

There are a few counts of this clonotype. The chain joins TRBV6-2 or TRBV6-3 to TRBJ2-1; TRBD2 is a possible D gene (6 bases). Germline V gene sequence: CDR1 MNHEY, CDR2 SVGEGT. The CDR3 runs 17 residues. V lost 0 bases, J lost 5 bases, and 17 bases lay in between. CDR3 bases: TGTGCCAGCAGTTACTCAGGACTACCGCGGGATGACAATGAGCAGTTCTTC. The encoded protein is CASSYSGLPRDDNEQFF.

To note about this clonotype: At one end the junction does not follow the germline gene, possibly because of a read error. The genes are TRBV7-6 and TRBJ1-1; 7 bases agree with TRBD1. CDR3 length: 15 amino acids. CDR1 is SGHVS and CDR2 is FNYEAQ in the germline V gene. The CDR3 loop reads CVSSLNRGGSTEAFF. The CDR3 coding sequence is TGTGTCAGCAGCTTAAACAGGGGAGGAAGTACTGAAGCTTTCTTT.

The chain uses TRBV10-2 and TRBJ1-4, with D tentatively TRBD1 (5 bases). Germline V gives CDR1 WSHSY, CDR2 SAAADI. V lost 6 bases to trimming and J lost 7 bases, with 9 bases between them. The CDR3 contains 12 residues. CDR3: CASRDGTEKLFF. In nucleotides, the CDR3 is TGCGCCAGCAGGGACGGGACTGAAAAACTGTTTTTT.

As to this clonotype: The junction shows a germline mismatch at one end, possibly a read error. CDR3 in DNA: TGTGCCAGCAGCCTAGCGAGGGATGGAAATCAGCCCCAGCATTTT. It encodes CASSLARDGNQPQHF. This chain links TRBV7-6 with TRBJ1-5; no firm D call. Germline assignment: CDR1 SGHVS and CDR2 FNYEAQ. The CDR3 length is 15 residues.

Regarding this clonotype: This may stem from a read error, because a much larger clone lies one nucleotide away. The chain has TRBV7-6 and TRBJ1-1; 11 nucleotides agree with TRBD1. From germline, CDR1 is SGHVS and CDR2 FNYEAQ. CDR3 length: 15 residues. The CDR3 DNA sequence: TGTGTCAGCAGCATTGGACAGGGGGCTGGGACTGAAGCTTTCTTT. Protein sequence: CVSSIGQGAGTEAFF.

The chain carries TRBV27 and TRBJ2-7; 7 bases agree with TRBD1. CDR1 and CDR2 (germline): MNHEY, SMNVEV (reference sequence). The CDR3 loop spans 14 amino acids. With 5 bases clipped from V and 2 bases from J, the junction kept 6 bases outside the gene matches. The CDR3, as DNA: TGTGCCAGCAGTGCGACAGGGTTAGCCTACGAGCAGTACTTC. It encodes CASSATGLAYEQYF.